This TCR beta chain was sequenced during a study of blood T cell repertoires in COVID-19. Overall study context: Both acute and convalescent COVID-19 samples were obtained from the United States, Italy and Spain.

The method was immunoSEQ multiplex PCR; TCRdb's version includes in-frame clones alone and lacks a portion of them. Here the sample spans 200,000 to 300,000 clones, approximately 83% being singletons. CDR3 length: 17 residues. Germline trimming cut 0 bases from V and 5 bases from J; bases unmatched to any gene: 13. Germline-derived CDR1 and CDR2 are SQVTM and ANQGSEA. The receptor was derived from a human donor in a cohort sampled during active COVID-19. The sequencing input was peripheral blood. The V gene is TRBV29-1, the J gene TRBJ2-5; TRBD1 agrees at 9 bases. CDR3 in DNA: TGCAGCGTTGAAGATTGGCCGGGACAGGGCCTTGGGGAGACCCAGTACTTC. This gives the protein CSVEDWPGQGLGETQYF.